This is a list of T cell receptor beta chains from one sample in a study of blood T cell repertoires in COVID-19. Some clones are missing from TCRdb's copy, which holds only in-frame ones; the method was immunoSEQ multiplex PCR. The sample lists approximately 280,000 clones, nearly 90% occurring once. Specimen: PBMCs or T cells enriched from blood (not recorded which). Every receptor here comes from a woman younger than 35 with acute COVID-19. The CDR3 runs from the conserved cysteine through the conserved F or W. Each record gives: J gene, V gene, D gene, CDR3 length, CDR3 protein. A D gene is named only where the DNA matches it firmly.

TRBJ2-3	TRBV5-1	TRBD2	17	CASSLAGASGSGDTQYF
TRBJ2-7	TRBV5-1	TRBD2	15	CASRDRGRKAYEQYF
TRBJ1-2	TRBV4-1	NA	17	CASSQGLGASANYGYTF
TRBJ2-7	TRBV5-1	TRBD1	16	CASSLATGQGVYEQYF
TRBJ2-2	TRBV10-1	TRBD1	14	CASRRQGAPGELFF
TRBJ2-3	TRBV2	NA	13	CASNLVGTDTQYF
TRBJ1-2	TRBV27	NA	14	CASSADRLTGGYTF
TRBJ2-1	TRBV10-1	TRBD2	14	CASSPSGTYNEQFF
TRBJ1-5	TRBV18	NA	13	CASSPVPTEPQHF
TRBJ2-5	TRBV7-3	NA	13	CASSLGSRETQYF
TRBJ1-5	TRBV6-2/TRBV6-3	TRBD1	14	CASSPGTANQPQHF
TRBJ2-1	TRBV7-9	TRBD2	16	CASSPSGGSSYNEQFF
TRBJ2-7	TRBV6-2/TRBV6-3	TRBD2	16	CASSHASGTSGYEQYF
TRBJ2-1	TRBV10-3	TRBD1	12	CAISGQGDEQFF
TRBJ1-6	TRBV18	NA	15	CASSPPRGDNSPLHF